This T cell receptor (beta chain) was profiled in a study of T cells in Graves' hyperthyroidism and ophthalmopathy. Many counts were recorded for this clonotype. The antigen is undetermined. Study observations and caveats: Before onset, by a median of about six months, the model predicted ophthalmopathy.

Amplification of TCR beta CDR3 regions used RNA as the template. HTBI primers were used for first-round RT-PCR of the TCR CDR3. From the multiplex PCR reads, TCRdb called clonotypes with MiXCR, one entry per CDR3 protein. The data contain approximately 330,000 distinct CDR3 sequences, about 13% of them singletons. The germline V gene encodes CDR1 SGHTA and CDR2 FQGNSA. V was clipped by 1 base and J by 3 bases, with 10 bases between them. CDR3 length: 14 amino acids. V is TRBV7-2 and J is TRBJ2-7; D gene ambiguous. The TCR sequence derives from a woman in her thirties or forties with Graves' ophthalmopathy. Sequencing was done on a sample of blood. The CDR3 sequence: CASSLGLLGYEQYF. The CDR3 nucleotides are TGTGCCAGCAGCTTAGGACTCCTCGGCTACGAGCAGTACTTC.